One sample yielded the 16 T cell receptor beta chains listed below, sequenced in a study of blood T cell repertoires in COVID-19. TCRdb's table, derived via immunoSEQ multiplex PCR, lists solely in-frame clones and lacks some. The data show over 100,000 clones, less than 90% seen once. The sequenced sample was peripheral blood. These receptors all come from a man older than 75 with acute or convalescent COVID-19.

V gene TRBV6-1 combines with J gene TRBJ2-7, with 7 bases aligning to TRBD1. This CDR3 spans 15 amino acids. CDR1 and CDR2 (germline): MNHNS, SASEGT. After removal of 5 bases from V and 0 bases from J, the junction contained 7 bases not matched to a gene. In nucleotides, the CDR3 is TGTGCCAGCAGTTTGGGGGACAGTTTCTCCTACGAGCAGTACTTC. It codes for CASSLGDSFSYEQYF.

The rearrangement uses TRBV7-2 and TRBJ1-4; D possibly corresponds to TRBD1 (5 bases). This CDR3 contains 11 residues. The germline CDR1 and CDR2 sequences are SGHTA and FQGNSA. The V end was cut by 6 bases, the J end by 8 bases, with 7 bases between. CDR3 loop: CASSRTEKLFF. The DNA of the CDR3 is TGTGCCAGCAGTCGGACAGAAAAACTGTTTTTT.

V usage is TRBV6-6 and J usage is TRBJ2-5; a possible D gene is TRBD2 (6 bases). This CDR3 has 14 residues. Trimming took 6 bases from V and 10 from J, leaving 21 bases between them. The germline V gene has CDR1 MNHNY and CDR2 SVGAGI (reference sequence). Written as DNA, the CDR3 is TGTGCCAGCAGAGGCCCTGGGGGGTCGGAGGGCCAGTACTTC. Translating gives CASRGPGGSEGQYF.

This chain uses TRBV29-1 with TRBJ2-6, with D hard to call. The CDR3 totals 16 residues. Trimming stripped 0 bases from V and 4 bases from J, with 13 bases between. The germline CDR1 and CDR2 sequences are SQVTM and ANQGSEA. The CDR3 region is CSVEERSSRGANVLTF. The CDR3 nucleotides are TGCAGCGTTGAAGAACGGTCGAGTCGGGGGGCCAACGTCCTGACTTTC. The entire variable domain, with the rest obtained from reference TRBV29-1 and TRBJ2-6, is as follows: SAVISQKPSRDICQRGTSLTIQCQVDSQVTMMFWYRQQPGQSLTLIATANQGSEATYESGFVIDKFPISRPNLTFSTLTVSNMSPEDSSIYLCSVEERSSRGANVLTFGAGSRLTVL.

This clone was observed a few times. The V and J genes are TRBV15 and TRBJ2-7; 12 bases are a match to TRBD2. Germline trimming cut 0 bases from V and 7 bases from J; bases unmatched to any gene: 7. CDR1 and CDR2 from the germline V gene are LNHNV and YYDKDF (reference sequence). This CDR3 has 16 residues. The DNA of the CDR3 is TGTGCCACCAGCAGAGACCTAGCGGGAGGGTTTTGGGAGCAGTACTTC. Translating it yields CATSRDLAGGFWEQYF.

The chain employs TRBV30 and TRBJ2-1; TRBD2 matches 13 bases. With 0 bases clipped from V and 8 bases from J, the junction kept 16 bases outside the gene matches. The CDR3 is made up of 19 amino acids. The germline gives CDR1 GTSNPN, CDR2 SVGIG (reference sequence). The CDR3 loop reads CAWSVGTPGLAGVRHEQFF. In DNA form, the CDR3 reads TGTGCCTGGAGTGTAGGGACCCCCGGACTAGCGGGAGTACGGCATGAGCAGTTCTTC.

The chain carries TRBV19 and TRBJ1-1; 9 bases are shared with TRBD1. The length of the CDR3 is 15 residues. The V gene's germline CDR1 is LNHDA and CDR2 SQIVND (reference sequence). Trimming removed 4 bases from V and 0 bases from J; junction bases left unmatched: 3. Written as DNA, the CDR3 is TGTGCCAGTAGTAGAGGGACAGGGTTGAACACTGAAGCTTTCTTT. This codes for CASSRGTGLNTEAFF.

CDR3 protein: CAISERAAVGETQYF. The CDR3 nucleotides are TGTGCCATCAGTGAGCGGGCAGCGGTGGGGGAGACCCAGTACTTC. The chain couples TRBV10-3 to TRBJ2-5; tentative D call: TRBD2 (5 bases). The germline V gene has CDR1 ENHRY and CDR2 SYGVKD. The CDR3 length is 15 residues. Trimming took off 2 bases at V and 5 bases at J, with 15 bases between the two ends.

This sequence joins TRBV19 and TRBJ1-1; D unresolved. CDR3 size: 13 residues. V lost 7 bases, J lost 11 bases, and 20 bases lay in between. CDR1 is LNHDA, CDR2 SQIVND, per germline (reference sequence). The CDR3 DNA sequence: TGTGCCAGTACCCCCGATTCTAGGTATGGGGCTTTCTTT. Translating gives CASTPDSRYGAFF.

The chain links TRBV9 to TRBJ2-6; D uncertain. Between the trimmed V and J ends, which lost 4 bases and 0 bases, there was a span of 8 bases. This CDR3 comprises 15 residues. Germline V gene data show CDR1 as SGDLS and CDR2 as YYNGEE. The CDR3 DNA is TGTGCCAGCAGCCTACTCATCTCTGGGGCCAACGTCCTGACTTTC. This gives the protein CASSLLISGANVLTF.

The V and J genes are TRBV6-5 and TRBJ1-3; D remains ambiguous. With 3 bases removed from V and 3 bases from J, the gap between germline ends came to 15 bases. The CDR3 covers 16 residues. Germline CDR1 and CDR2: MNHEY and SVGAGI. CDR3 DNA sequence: TGTGCCAGCAGTTATGGCCGGGGTGTGGGTGGAAACACCATATATTTT. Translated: CASSYGRGVGGNTIYF.

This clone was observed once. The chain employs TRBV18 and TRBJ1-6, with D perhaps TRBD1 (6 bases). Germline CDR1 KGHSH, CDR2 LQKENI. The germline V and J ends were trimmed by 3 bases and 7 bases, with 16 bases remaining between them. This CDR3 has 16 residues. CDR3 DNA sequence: TGTGCCAGCTCACCGATGCAGTGGGGGCTAAATTCACCCCTCCACTTT. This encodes CASSPMQWGLNSPLHF.

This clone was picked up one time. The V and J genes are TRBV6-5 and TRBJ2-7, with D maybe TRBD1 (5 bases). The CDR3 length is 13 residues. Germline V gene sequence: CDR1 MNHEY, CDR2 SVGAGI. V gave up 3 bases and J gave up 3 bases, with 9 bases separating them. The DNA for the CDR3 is TGTGCCAGCAGTTATCAAAGGGGCTACGAGCAGTACTTC. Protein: CASSYQRGYEQYF.

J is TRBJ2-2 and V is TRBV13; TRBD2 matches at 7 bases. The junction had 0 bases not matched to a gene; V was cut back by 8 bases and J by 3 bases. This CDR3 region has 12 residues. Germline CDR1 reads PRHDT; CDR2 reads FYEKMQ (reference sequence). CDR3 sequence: CASRGDTGELFF. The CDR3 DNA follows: TGTGCCAGCCGGGGGGACACCGGGGAGCTGTTTTTT.

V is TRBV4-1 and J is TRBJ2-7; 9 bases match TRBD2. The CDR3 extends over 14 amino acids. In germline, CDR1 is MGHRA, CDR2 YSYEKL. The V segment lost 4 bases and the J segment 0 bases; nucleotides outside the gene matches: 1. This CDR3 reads CASSLAGASYEQYF. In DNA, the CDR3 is TGCGCCAGCAGCCTAGCGGGGGCCTCCTACGAGCAGTACTTC.

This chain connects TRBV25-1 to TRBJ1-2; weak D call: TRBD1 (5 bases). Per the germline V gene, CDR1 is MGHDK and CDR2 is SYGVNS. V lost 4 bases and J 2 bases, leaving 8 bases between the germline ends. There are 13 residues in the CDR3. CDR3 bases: TGTGCCAGCAGTGCGGCAGGGAACTATGGCTACACCTTC. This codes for CASSAAGNYGYTF.